The rows below give T cell receptor beta chains drawn from one sample of a study of PD-L1 blockade in urothelial cancer. The assay was immunoSEQ multiplex PCR, and TCRdb's table has in-frame clones only and misses some. Of just over 35,000 clones in the sample, around 34% were seen once. This specimen was tumor tissue, taken before atezolizumab (anti-PD-L1) treatment. Receptors originate from a man aged 60 to 69 with urothelial cancer. Both conserved end residues are part of each CDR3. D genes are given only for firm matches. Size is omitted from some rows. Given values are once, few, many or a class for expanded clones.

clone_size,j_call,v_call,d_call,cdr3_nt,cdr3_aa
.,TRBJ1-3,TRBV19,TRBD1,TGTGCCAGTAGTCCGAGGACAGGTTATGGAAACACCATATATTTT,CASSPRTGYGNTIYF
.,TRBJ1-5,TRBV9,TRBD1,TGTGCCAGCAGCGTAGAAGGGACAGGGATTCAGCCCCAGCATTTT,CASSVEGTGIQPQHF
.,TRBJ1-2,TRBV15,.,TGTGCCACCAGCAGAGCCCAGGACGGCCTTAACTATGGCTACACCTTC,CATSRAQDGLNYGYTF
few,TRBJ2-7,TRBV14,.,TGTGCCAGCAGCCGAACCTACGAGCAGTACTTC,CASSRTYEQYF
.,TRBJ2-7,TRBV28,TRBD2,TGTGCCAGCAGCCTTAGCGGGAGCCGGAGTTACGAGCAGTACTTC,CASSLSGSRSYEQYF
.,TRBJ1-1,TRBV30,.,TGTGCCTGGAGGAGGGATCACACTGAAGCTTTCTTT,CAWRRDHTEAFF
.,TRBJ2-1,TRBV11-3,.,TGTGCCAGCAGCTTAGGAGGAACCAACAATGAGCAGTTCTTC,CASSLGGTNNEQFF
.,TRBJ1-2,TRBV29-1,.,TGCAGCGTTTTGCCGTCGGTCATCAAGGACTATGGCTACACCTTC,CSVLPSVIKDYGYTF
many,TRBJ2-3,TRBV9,.,TGTGCCAGCAGCGTAGATGGAGATACGCAGTATTTT,CASSVDGDTQYF
few,TRBJ2-3,TRBV27,.,TGTGCCACCGGGGCCCTACCGGCCACAGATACGCAGTATTTT,CATGALPATDTQYF
many,TRBJ2-5,TRBV6-8,.,TGTGCCAGCATACAACTGATCGGGGAGACCCAGTACTTC,CASIQLIGETQYF
few,TRBJ2-1,TRBV11-3,TRBD2,TGTGCCAGCAGCTTAAGCGGGAGCTCCTACAATGAGCAGTTCTTC,CASSLSGSSYNEQFF
few,TRBJ1-3,TRBV23-1,.,TGCGCCAGCAGCTGGGACTCTGGAAACACCATATATTTT,CASSWDSGNTIYF
.,TRBJ2-2,TRBV19,TRBD1,TGTGCCAGTAGTATCGACAGGGGCGCTCCCGGGGAGCTGTTTTTT,CASSIDRGAPGELFF
large,TRBJ2-3,TRBV9,.,TGTGCCAGCAGCCGTAGGGGCGAGACAGATACGCAGTATTTT,CASSRRGETDTQYF
.,TRBJ2-6,TRBV2,.,TGTGCCAGCAGGGCCCTCCTCTCTGGGGCCAACGTCCTGACTTTC,CASRALLSGANVLTF
few,TRBJ2-7,TRBV28,TRBD2,TGTGCCAGCAGTTACGTCGGGGGGGGAGACTACGAGCAGTACTTC,CASSYVGGGDYEQYF
once,TRBJ1-1,TRBV18,.,TGTGCCAGCTCACCGGGGGGGCGCGGAGGGAGCACTGAAGCTTTCTTT,CASSPGGRGGSTEAFF
.,TRBJ2-1,TRBV12-5,.,TGTGCCAGCATCAACTGGGGGGGCGATGAGCAGTTCTTC,CASINWGGDEQFF
.,TRBJ1-3,TRBV28,.,TGTGCCAGCAGTTCGGCAGTGGCGAACACCATATATTTT,CASSSAVANTIYF
.,TRBJ2-7,TRBV1,.,TGCACCAGCAGCCACGCACGGCAGGGGGGCGACCCCTACGAGCAGTACTTC,CTSSHARQGGDPYEQYF
few,TRBJ2-3,TRBV19,TRBD1,TGTGCCAGTAGTAAGGGTGCAGGGGGCAGGAGCACAGATACGCAGTATTTT,CASSKGAGGRSTDTQYF
.,TRBJ2-2,TRBV28,.,TGTGCCAGTAGTTTAGGAGGGGGCGGTTACGGCACCGGGGAGCTGTTTTTT,CASSLGGGGYGTGELFF
.,TRBJ1-1,TRBV5-1,TRBD1,TGCGCCAGCAGCTTGGGAACGGATCAGGGACAGCGCTCAGGAGCTTTCTTT,CASSLGTDQGQRSGAFF
few,TRBJ2-1,TRBV6-8,.,TGTGCCAGCAGTTACGCTGCCAATGAGCAGTTCTTC,CASSYAANEQFF
.,TRBJ1-3,TRBV28,.,TGTGCCAGCAGGGCCAAATACTCTGGAAACACCATATATTTT,CASRAKYSGNTIYF
medium-sized,TRBJ2-1,TRBV11-3,.,TGTGCCAGCAGCTCACAAGCGACAGCCAATGAGCAGTTCTTC,CASSSQATANEQFF
.,TRBJ2-5,TRBV6-8,.,TGTGCCGCCCAGGCGAGAGACGGCACCCAGTACTTC,CAAQARDGTQYF
.,TRBJ2-7,TRBV6-8,TRBD1,TGTGCCAGCAGACCTGACAGGGAAAGCTCCTACGAGCAGTACTTC,CASRPDRESSYEQYF
.,TRBJ2-2,TRBV5-1,.,TGCGCCAGCAGCGTACAAGGGTACACCGGGGAGCTGTTTTTT,CASSVQGYTGELFF
medium-sized,TRBJ2-7,TRBV18,TRBD1,TGTGCCAGCTCACCCCAAGGGGGCGGCGAGCAGTACTTC,CASSPQGGGEQYF
many,TRBJ2-1,TRBV11-3,TRBD2,TGTGCCAGCAGCCGATACATGACGGGGGGGAATGAGCAGTTCTTC,CASSRYMTGGNEQFF
.,TRBJ1-1,TRBV11-3,TRBD1,TGTGCCAGCAGCTGGACAGGGGGGAACACTGAAGCTTTCTTT,CASSWTGGNTEAFF
once,TRBJ1-5,TRBV25-1,.,TGTGCCAGCAGTTTCGGGTCAGCCAATCAGCCCCAGCATTTT,CASSFGSANQPQHF
.,TRBJ2-1,TRBV6-8,.,TGTGCCATTTCAGGACTTCAGGGGAACAATGAGCAGTTCTTC,CAISGLQGNNEQFF
.,TRBJ2-1,TRBV15,TRBD1,TGTGCCACCAGCAGAGACGGGACAGCTTACAATGAGCAGTTCTTC,CATSRDGTAYNEQFF
few,TRBJ1-6,TRBV7-5,.,TGTGCCAGCAGCTTCAACGGCGTGCATTCACCCCTCCACTTT,CASSFNGVHSPLHF
.,TRBJ2-7,TRBV6-8,TRBD1,TGTGCCAGCAGTCGACTGGGACAGGGGGCGGGGGAGCAGTACTTC,CASSRLGQGAGEQYF
.,TRBJ1-3,TRBV12-5,.,TGTGCCATCCTACCGCCTGGAAACACCATATATTTT,CAILPPGNTIYF
few,TRBJ1-3,TRBV9,.,TGTGCCAGCAGCGTAGGGGAAGACACCATATATTTT,CASSVGEDTIYF
.,TRBJ1-4,TRBV19,.,TGTGCCAGTAGCCTCTCCGGGCCCAATGAAAAACTGTTTTTT,CASSLSGPNEKLFF
.,TRBJ1-1,TRBV4-1,.,TGCGCCAGCAGCCGATCCTCTAGCAGGGACGTAACTGAAGCTTTCTTT,CASSRSSSRDVTEAFF
.,TRBJ2-1,TRBV25-1,TRBD2,TGTGCCAGCAGTGAACTGACTAGCGGGGGGGCCGACAATGAGCAGTTCTTC,CASSELTSGGADNEQFF
.,TRBJ2-2,TRBV28,.,TGTGCCAGCAGACACCCTCAAACCGGGGAGCTGTTTTTT,CASRHPQTGELFF
.,TRBJ2-2,TRBV19,.,TGTGCCAGTAGTATAGATCTAGTCTCCACCGGGGAGCTGTTTTTT,CASSIDLVSTGELFF
.,TRBJ1-5,TRBV12-5,.,TGTGCTAGTGGTTTGGTACCTTCTGATCAGCCCCAGCATTTT,CASGLVPSDQPQHF
few,TRBJ2-1,TRBV18,.,TGTGCCAGCTCACCTTGGGACCGTTACAATGAGCAGTTCTTC,CASSPWDRYNEQFF
.,TRBJ1-3,TRBV23-1,TRBD1,TGCGCCAGCAGCCCGGGGACAGGGGGCTACGGAAACACCATATATTTT,CASSPGTGGYGNTIYF
.,TRBJ2-3,TRBV27,.,TGTGCCAGCAGTTTAAAGGTTCCGGGTTCAAGTACGCAGTATTTT,CASSLKVPGSSTQYF
.,TRBJ2-7,TRBV28,TRBD2,TGTGCCAGCAGTCAATGGACAGGGCTAGCGGGAGTTGAGAACGAGCAGTACTTC,CASSQWTGLAGVENEQYF
once,TRBJ1-2,TRBV29-1,.,TGCAGCGTTGGTAGGCGGTTCGACTCTGGCTACACCTTC,CSVGRRFDSGYTF
.,TRBJ1-1,TRBV6-4,.,TGTGCCAGCAGTGACTCGGAAAAGGCTGAAGCTTTCTTT,CASSDSEKAEAFF
.,TRBJ1-5,TRBV30,.,TGTGCCTGGAGCGAACCTGGACAGATCAATCAGCCCCAGCATTTT,CAWSEPGQINQPQHF